A selection of T cell receptor beta chains follows, all from one sample in a study of blood T cell repertoires in COVID-19. Method: immunoSEQ multiplex PCR; TCRdb's copy keeps in-frame clones and lacks some. The sample yields 150,000 to 200,000 clones, roughly nine tenths seen once. Sequencing was performed on PBMCs or T cells enriched from blood (not recorded which). The receptors here all came from a human donor with acute COVID-19. The donor label of this sample is uncertain. Both conserved end residues are part of each CDR3. The order of the fields is D gene, J gene, clone size, V gene, CDR3 protein, CDR3 DNA. D genes are given only for firm matches. Expanded clones get a size class; other rows say once, few or many, or leave the size out.

D: .
J: TRBJ2-5
size: .
V: TRBV11-2
CDR3: CASRTGLQETQYF
DNA: TGTGCCAGCAGAACAGGATTACAAGAGACCCAGTACTTC

D: .
J: TRBJ1-1
size: .
V: TRBV18
CDR3: CASSPPGQGLTMNTEAFF
DNA: TGTGCCAGCTCACCACCAGGGCAGGGCCTTACGATGAACACTGAAGCTTTCTTT

D: .
J: TRBJ1-2
size: .
V: TRBV19
CDR3: CASSDGSGVHYGYTF
DNA: TGTGCCAGTAGTGACGGCTCAGGGGTTCACTATGGCTACACCTTC

D: .
J: TRBJ1-2
size: .
V: TRBV19
CDR3: CASTPGLSYGYTF
DNA: TGTGCCAGTACACCAGGACTGAGCTATGGCTACACCTTC

D: .
J: TRBJ2-3
size: .
V: TRBV25-1
CDR3: CASSEGGGGRTDTQYF
DNA: TGTGCCAGCAGTGAAGGAGGGGGGGGGCGCACAGATACGCAGTATTTT

D: .
J: TRBJ1-2
size: .
V: TRBV11-3
CDR3: CASSLYSWQGRGQPPDGYTF
DNA: TGTGCCAGCAGCTTATACAGTTGGCAGGGGAGGGGACAACCACCCGATGGCTACACCTTC

D: .
J: TRBJ2-2
size: .
V: TRBV4-1
CDR3: CASSQGGGLSTGELFF
DNA: TGCGCCAGCAGCCAGGGCGGGGGCCTTTCCACCGGGGAGCTGTTTTTT

D: .
J: TRBJ1-3
size: .
V: TRBV30
CDR3: CAWSASGRNTIYF
DNA: TGTGCCTGGAGTGCCTCAGGGAGAAACACCATATATTTT

D: .
J: TRBJ1-2
size: few
V: TRBV5-4
CDR3: CASSLASSYGYTF
DNA: TGTGCCAGCAGCTTGGCCAGTTCCTATGGCTACACCTTC

D: TRBD1
J: TRBJ1-1
size: few
V: TRBV4-2
CDR3: CASSQGGQWNTEAFF
DNA: TGTGCCAGCAGCCAAGGGGGACAGTGGAACACTGAAGCTTTCTTT

D: TRBD2
J: TRBJ2-1
size: .
V: TRBV2
CDR3: CASSELRGGLNEQFF
DNA: TGTGCCAGCAGTGAATTGCGGGGGGGCCTCAATGAGCAGTTCTTC

D: TRBD2
J: TRBJ2-6
size: .
V: TRBV2
CDR3: CASTNAGAGANVLTF
DNA: TGTGCCAGCACCAACGCGGGGGCTGGGGCCAACGTCCTGACTTTC

D: .
J: TRBJ1-1
size: once
V: TRBV5-4
CDR3: CASSSPMNTEAFF
DNA: TGTGCCAGCAGCTCCCCCATGAACACTGAAGCTTTCTTT

D: TRBD1
J: TRBJ2-5
size: .
V: TRBV18
CDR3: CASSLQTGKGETQYF
DNA: TGTGCCAGCTCACTACAGACAGGGAAGGGTGAGACCCAGTACTTC